This T cell receptor (beta chain) derives from a study of a mutant IDH1 vaccine in newly diagnosed glioma. Clones were sequenced by immunoSEQ multiplex PCR, and TCRdb holds only the in-frame ones, with some missing. The table includes tens of thousands of clones, 65% to 90% detected once. Of note for this clone: Its antigen remains unknown.

In germline, CDR1 is SGHTA, CDR2 FQGNSA. CDR3 size: 14 residues. The V end lost 1 base, the J end lost 5 bases, and 12 bases lay between the germline ends. Regarding time point: week 5, during vaccination. All doses held 300 ug of mutant IDH1 20-mer peptide, with topical imiquimod. This TCR derives from a woman aged 18-29 years with glioma. Some clones in this sample may be carry-over from other donors' samples. The sample in question was PBMCs, obtained from a glioma patient whose treatment included an IDH1 peptide vaccine. The V call is TRBV7-2, the J call TRBJ2-7, with unresolved D. CDR3 residues: CASSLGGGIDEQYF. In DNA, the CDR3 is TGTGCCAGCAGCTTAGGTGGTGGGATCGACGAGCAGTACTTC. The full variable domain, in which reference TRBV7-2 and TRBJ2-7 provide the parts outside the CDR3, is GAGVSQSPSNKVTEKGKDVELRCDPISGHTALYWYRQSLGQGLEFLIYFQGNSAPDKSGLPSDRFSAERTGGSVSTLTIQRTQQEDSAVYLCASSLGGGIDEQYFGPGTRLTVT.